The TCR beta chain described here comes from a study of OX40 agonist ivuxolimab in advanced cancers. At the level of the study: Aged roughly 20 to 79 with a mean of 60 years, they were about 80% male.

The study, taken as a whole, reports: The expanded peripheral T cells' antigen specificity was not determined.

Worth noting for this clone: Its antigen is currently unknown.

Libraries were prepared by immunoSEQ multiplex PCR; TCRdb keeps only in-frame clonotypes and omits some of them. The sample contains 62,000 or so clones, around nine tenths of which appear only once. People who had autoimmune disease history or systemic immunosuppression were excluded. The sequencing used CD4+ or CD8+ T cells sorted from blood, collected in a trial of the OX40 agonist ivuxolimab. This receptor was obtained from an adult with an advanced solid tumor such as melanoma, head and neck, liver or kidney cancer.

CDR3 in amino acids: CASSSGSDSGNTIYF. The CDR3 DNA sequence: TGTGCCAGCAGTTCCGGATCAGACTCTGGAAACACCATATATTTT. The chain joins TRBV28 to TRBJ1-3; no definite D call. The CDR3 is made up of 15 amino acids. Germline assignment: CDR1 MDHEN and CDR2 SYDVKM. V was clipped by 4 bases and J by 0 bases, with 10 bases between them.